The present T cell receptor beta chain was sequenced within a study of siplizumab effects on memory and regulatory T cells. The junction had 6 bases not matched to a gene; V was cut back by 6 bases and J by 1 base. Germline values: CDR1 SGHTA, CDR2 FQGNSA. The CDR3 covers 15 residues. Study-level findings and limits: No assignable naive or memory phenotype existed for roughly 80-97% of proliferating CD4+ or CD8+ clones. Confirmation was lacking for the suppressive function of proliferating Tregs derived from siplizumab cultures.

The repertoire was sequenced with immunoSEQ multiplex PCR; TCRdb's copy has only in-frame clones and lacks some. The table includes around 110,000 clones, approximately 94% detected once. In the case of this clone: The antigen is undetermined.

This receptor was taken from a human donor in good health. The sample was non-Treg CD4+ T cells sorted from blood. The V gene is TRBV7-2, the J gene TRBJ1-5; TRBD1 aligns across 7 bases. CDR3 nucleotides: TGTGCCAGCAGACGTACAGGGGTAAGCAATCAGCCCCAGCATTTT. As protein: CASRRTGVSNQPQHF.